The rows below give T cell receptor beta chains drawn from one sample of a study of shared clonotypes between healthy human individuals. Sequenced by immunoSEQ multiplex PCR; TCRdb stores in-frame clones only, minus some. Among about 2.1 million clones listed, 93% were seen once. The sample consisted of naive CD8+ T cells from PBMCs. These receptors came from a man younger than 35 in good health. Some clones in this sample may be carry-over from other donors' samples. The conserved cysteine and the conserved F or W are not part of the CDR3 here.

CDR3: ASSPGTGPEKLF; J: TRBJ1-4; length: 12; V: TRBV7-6
CDR3: ASSLRGTEAF; J: TRBJ1-1; length: 10; V: TRBV4-2
CDR3: ASRGQKNIQY; J: TRBJ2-4; length: 10; V: TRBV27
CDR3: ASSITGFTYEQY; J: TRBJ2-7; length: 12; V: TRBV7-8
CDR3: ASSSGAGSQPQH; J: TRBJ1-5; length: 12; V: TRBV7-9
CDR3: ATRGRGEETQY; J: TRBJ2-5; length: 11; V: TRBV27
CDR3: ASGFWAGAGSYEQY; J: TRBJ2-7; length: 14; V: TRBV12-5
CDR3: ASSPATYEQY; J: TRBJ2-7; length: 10; V: TRBV18
CDR3: ASSQQDTQY; J: TRBJ2-3; length: 9; V: TRBV4-1
CDR3: ASSQLGLGTDTQY; J: TRBJ2-3; length: 13; V: TRBV4-1
CDR3: ASSPRTRAYEQY; J: TRBJ2-7; length: 12; V: TRBV5-6
CDR3: ASSESSGKSTDTQY; J: TRBJ2-3; length: 14; V: TRBV10-1
CDR3: ASSLSGGSPYEQY; J: TRBJ2-7; length: 13; V: TRBV27